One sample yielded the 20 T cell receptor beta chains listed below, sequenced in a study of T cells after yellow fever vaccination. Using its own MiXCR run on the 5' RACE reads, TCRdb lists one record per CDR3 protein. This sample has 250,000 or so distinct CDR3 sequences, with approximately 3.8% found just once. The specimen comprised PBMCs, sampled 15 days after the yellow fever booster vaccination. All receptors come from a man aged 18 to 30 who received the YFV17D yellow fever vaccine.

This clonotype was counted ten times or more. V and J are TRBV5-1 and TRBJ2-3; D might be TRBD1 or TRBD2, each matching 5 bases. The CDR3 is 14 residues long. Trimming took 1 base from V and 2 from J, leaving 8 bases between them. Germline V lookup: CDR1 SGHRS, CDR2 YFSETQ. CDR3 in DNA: TGCGCCAGCAGCTTGTTCGGGGCCACAGATACGCAGTATTTT. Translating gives CASSLFGATDTQYF.

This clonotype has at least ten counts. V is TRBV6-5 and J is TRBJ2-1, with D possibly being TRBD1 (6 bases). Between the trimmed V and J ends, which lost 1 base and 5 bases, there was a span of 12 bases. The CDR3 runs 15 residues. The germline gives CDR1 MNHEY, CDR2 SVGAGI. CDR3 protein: CASSYWGTSNNEQFF. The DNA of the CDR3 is TGTGCCAGCAGTTACTGGGGGACAAGTAACAATGAGCAGTTCTTC.

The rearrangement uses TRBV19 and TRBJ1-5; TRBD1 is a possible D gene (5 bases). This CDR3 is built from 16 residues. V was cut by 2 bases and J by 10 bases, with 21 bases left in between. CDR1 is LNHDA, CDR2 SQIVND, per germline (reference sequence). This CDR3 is CASSITSMGDSGPQHF. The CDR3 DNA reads TGTGCCAGTAGTATAACCTCGATGGGGGATTCGGGCCCCCAGCATTTT.

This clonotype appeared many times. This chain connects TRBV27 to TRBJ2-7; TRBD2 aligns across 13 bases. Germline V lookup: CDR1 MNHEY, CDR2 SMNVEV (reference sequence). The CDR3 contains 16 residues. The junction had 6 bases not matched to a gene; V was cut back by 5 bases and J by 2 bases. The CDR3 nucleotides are TGTGCCAGCAGTCCAACGGGACTAGCGGGGACCTACGAGCAGTACTTC. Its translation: CASSPTGLAGTYEQYF.

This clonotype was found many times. CDR3 residues: CASSPTIQGGPSNQPQHF. The CDR3 DNA follows: TGTGCCAGCAGCCCGACGATTCAAGGAGGCCCTAGCAATCAGCCCCAGCATTTT. V gene TRBV12-3 or TRBV12-4 combines with J gene TRBJ1-5, with no clear D. V lost 6 bases and J lost 0, with 21 bases in between. The CDR3 spans 18 residues.

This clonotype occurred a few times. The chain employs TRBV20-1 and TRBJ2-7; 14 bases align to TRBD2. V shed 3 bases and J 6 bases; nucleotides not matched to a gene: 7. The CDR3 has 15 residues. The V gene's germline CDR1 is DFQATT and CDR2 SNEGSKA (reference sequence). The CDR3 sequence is CSASGGLAGDLEQYV. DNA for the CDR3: TGCAGTGCTAGTGGGGGACTAGCGGGGGACCTCGAGCAGTACGTC.

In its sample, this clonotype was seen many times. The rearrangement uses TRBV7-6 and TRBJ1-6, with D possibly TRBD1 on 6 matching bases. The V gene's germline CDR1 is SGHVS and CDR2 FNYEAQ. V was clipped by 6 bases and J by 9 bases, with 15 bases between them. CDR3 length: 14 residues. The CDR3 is CASRSGTSGSPLHF. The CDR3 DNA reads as TGTGCCAGCAGATCCGGGACATCGGGTTCACCCCTCCACTTT.

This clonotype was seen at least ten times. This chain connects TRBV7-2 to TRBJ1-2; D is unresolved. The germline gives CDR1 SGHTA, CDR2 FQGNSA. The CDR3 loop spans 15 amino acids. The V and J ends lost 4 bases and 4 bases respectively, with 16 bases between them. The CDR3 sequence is CASSSAGPSSYGYTF. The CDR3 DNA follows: TGTGCCAGCAGCTCCGCGGGCCCATCTAGCTATGGCTACACCTTC.

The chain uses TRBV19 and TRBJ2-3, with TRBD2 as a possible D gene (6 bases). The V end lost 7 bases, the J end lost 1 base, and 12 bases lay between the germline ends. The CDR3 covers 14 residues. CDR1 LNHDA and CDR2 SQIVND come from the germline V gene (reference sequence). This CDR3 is CASISPGGTDTQYF. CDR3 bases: TGTGCCAGTATATCGCCGGGGGGCACAGATACGCAGTATTTT.

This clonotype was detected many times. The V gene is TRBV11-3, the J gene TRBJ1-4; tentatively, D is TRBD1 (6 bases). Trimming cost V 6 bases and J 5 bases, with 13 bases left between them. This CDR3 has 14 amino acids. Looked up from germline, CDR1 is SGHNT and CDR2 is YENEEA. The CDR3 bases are TGTGCCAGCAGTCGCTGGACAGCGAATGAAAAACTGTTTTTT. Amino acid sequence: CASSRWTANEKLFF.

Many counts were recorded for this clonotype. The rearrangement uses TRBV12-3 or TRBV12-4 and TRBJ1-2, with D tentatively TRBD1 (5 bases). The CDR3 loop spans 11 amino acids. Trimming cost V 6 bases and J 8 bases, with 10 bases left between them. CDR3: CASRSGLGYTF. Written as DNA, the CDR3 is TGTGCCAGCAGATCGGGGCTAGGCTACACCTTC.

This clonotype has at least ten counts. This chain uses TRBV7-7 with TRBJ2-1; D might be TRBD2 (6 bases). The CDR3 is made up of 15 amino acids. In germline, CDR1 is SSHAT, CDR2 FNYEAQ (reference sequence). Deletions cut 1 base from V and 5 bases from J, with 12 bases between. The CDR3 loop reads CASSLGRWGDNEQFF. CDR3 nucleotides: TGTGCCAGCAGCTTAGGTCGGTGGGGGGACAATGAGCAGTTCTTC.

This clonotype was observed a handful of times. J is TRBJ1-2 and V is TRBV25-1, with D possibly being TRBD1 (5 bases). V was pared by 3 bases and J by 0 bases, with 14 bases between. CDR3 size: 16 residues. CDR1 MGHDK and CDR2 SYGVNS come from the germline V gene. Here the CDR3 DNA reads TGTGCCAGCAGTGAGAGCAAGGGGCAAGCTAACTATGGCTACACCTTC. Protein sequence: CASSESKGQANYGYTF.

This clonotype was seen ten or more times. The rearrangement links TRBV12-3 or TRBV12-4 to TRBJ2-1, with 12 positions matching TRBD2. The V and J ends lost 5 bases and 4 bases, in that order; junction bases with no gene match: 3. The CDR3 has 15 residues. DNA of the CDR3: TGTGCCAGCAGTCGGACTAGCGGGGTTTACAATGAGCAGTTCTTC. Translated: CASSRTSGVYNEQFF.

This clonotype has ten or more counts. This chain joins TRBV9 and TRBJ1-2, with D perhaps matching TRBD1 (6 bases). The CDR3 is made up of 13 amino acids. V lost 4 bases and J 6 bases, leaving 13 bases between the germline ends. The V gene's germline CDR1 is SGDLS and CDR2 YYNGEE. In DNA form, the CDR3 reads TGTGCCAGCAGCCCGGCAGGGGACCATGGCTACACCTTC. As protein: CASSPAGDHGYTF.

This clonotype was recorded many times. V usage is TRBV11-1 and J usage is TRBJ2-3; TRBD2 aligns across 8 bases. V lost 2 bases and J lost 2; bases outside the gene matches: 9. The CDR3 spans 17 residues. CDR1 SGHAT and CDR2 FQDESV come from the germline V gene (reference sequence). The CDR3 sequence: CASSLRGAGDPTDTQYF. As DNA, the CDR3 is TGTGCCAGCAGCTTACGTGGAGCGGGGGATCCCACAGATACGCAGTATTTT.

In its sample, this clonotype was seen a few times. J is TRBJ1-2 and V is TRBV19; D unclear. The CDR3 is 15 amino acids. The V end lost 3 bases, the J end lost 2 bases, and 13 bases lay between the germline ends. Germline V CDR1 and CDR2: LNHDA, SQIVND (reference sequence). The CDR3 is CASSILTKWNYGYTF. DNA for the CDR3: TGTGCCAGTAGTATCTTGACGAAATGGAACTATGGCTACACCTTC.

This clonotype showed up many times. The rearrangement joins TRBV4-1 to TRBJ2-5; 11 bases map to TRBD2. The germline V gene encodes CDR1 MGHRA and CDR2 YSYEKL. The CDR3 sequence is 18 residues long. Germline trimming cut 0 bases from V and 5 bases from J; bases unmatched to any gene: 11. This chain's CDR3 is CASSQDRSSGGARETQYF. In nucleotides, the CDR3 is TGCGCCAGCAGCCAAGATAGGAGTAGCGGGGGGGCCCGGGAGACCCAGTACTTC.

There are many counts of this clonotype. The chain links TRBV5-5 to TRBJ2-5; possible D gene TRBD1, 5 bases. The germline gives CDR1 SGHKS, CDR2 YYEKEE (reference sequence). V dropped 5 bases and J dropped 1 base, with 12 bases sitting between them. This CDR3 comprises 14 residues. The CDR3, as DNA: TGTGCCAGCAGTCCGGACAACGTCCAAGAGACCCAGTACTTC. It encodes CASSPDNVQETQYF.

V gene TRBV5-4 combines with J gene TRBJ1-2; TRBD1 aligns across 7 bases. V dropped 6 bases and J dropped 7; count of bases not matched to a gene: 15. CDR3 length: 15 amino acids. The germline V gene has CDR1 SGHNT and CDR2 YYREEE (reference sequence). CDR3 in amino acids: CASTLSQGGAVGYTF. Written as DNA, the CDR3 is TGTGCCAGCACCTTATCGCAGGGGGGGGCCGTTGGCTACACCTTC.